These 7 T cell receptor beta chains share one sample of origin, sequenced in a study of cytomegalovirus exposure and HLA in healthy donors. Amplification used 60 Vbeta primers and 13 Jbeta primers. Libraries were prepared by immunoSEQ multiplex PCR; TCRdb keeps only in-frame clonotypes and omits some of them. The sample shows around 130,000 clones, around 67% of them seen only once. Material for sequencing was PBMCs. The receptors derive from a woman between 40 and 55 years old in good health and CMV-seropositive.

The CDR3 bases are TGCGCCAGCAGCCTAAGGGGTCCCTCTGTGACAGCTTTCTTT. Amino acid sequence: CASSLRGPSVTAFF. The chain combines TRBV4-1 with TRBJ1-1; a possible D gene is TRBD1 (5 bases). V was pared by 4 bases and J by 10 bases, with 19 bases between. There are 14 residues in the CDR3. CDR1 and CDR2 from the germline V gene are MGHRA and YSYEKL.

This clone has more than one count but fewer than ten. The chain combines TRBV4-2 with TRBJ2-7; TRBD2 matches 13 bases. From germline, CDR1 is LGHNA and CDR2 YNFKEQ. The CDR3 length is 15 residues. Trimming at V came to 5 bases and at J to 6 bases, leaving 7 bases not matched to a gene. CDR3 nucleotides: TGTGCCAGCAGCTCCCCGACTAGCGGGAGGACCGAGCAGTACTTC. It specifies CASSSPTSGRTEQYF.

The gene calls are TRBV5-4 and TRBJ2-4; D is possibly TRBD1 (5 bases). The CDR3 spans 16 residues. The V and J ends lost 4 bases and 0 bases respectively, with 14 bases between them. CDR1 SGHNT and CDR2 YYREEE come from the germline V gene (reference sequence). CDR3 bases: TGTGCCAGCAGCCCGGACAAATCTCTAGCCAAAAACATTCAGTACTTC. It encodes CASSPDKSLAKNIQYF.

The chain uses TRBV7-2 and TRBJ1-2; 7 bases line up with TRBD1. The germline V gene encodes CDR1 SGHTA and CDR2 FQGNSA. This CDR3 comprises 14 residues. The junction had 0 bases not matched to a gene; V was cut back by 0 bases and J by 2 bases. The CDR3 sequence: CASSLARGNYGYTF. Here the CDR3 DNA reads TGTGCCAGCAGCTTAGCCAGGGGGAACTATGGCTACACCTTC.

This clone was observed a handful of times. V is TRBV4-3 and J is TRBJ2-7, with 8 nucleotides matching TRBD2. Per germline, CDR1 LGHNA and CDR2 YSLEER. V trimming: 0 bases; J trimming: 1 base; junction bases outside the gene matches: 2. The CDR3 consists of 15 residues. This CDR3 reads CASSQESSGSYEQYF. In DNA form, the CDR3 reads TGCGCCAGCAGCCAAGAATCTAGCGGGTCCTACGAGCAGTACTTC.

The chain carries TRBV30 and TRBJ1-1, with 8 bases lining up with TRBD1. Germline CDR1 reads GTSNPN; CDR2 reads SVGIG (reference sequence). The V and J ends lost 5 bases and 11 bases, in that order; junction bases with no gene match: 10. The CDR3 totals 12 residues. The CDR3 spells CAWDRGAYGAFF. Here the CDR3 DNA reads TGTGCCTGGGACAGGGGAGCCTATGGGGCTTTCTTT.

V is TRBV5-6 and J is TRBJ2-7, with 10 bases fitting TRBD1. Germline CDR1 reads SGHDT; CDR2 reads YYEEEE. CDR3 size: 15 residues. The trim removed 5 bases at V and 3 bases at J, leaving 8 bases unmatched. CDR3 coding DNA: TGTGCCAGCAGTCCCGGGACAGGGGCCGTCTACGAGCAGTACTTC. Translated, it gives CASSPGTGAVYEQYF.